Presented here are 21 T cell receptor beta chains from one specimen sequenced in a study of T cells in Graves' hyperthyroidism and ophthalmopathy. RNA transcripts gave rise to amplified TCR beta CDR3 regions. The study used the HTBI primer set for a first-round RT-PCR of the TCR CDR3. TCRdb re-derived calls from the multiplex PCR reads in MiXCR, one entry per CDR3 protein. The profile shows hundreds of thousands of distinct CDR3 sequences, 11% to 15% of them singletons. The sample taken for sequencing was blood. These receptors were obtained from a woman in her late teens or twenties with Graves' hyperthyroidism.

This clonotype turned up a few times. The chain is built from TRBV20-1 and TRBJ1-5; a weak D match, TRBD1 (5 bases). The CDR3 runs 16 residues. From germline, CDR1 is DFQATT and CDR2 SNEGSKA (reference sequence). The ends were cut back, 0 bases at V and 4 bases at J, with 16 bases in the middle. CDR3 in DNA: TGCAGTGCTAGAGAAACCAGTTTTCCAGGGAATCAGCCCCAGCATTTT. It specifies CSARETSFPGNQPQHF.

In DNA, the CDR3 is TGTGCCAGCAGTAAAGAGGTAGGGCAGGGGCGCCAGCCCCAGCATTTT. It encodes CASSKEVGQGRQPQHF. The gene calls are TRBV6-1 and TRBJ1-5, with TRBD1 as a possible D gene (6 bases). CDR1 is MNHNS and CDR2 is SASEGT in the germline V gene. The CDR3 spans 16 residues. V lost 5 bases to trimming and J lost 7 bases, with 21 bases between them.

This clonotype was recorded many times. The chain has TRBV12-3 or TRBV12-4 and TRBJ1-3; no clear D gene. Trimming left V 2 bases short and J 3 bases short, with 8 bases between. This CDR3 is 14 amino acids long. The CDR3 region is CASSLRVVGNTIYF. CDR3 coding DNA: TGTGCCAGCAGTTTAAGGGTAGTTGGAAACACCATATATTTT.

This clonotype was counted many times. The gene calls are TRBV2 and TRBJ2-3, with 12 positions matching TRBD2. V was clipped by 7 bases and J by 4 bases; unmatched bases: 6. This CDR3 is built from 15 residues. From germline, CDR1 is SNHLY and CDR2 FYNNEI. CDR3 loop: CASKRTSGNADTQYF. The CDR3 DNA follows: TGTGCCAGCAAGAGGACTAGCGGGAACGCAGATACGCAGTATTTT.

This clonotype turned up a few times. CDR3 coding DNA: TGTGCCAGTAGTAAAATTAGCGGGAGGGCCCTCAATGAGCAGTTCTTC. Translated, it gives CASSKISGRALNEQFF. The chain combines TRBV19 with TRBJ2-1, with 11 bases matching TRBD2. The V gene end was trimmed by 4 bases and the J gene end by 6 bases; junction bases not matched to a gene: 8. Per the germline V gene, CDR1 is LNHDA and CDR2 is SQIVND (reference sequence). The CDR3 sequence is 16 residues long.

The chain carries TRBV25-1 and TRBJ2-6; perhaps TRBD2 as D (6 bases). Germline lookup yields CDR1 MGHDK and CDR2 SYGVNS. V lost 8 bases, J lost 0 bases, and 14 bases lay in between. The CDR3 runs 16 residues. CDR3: CASGAGLLSGANVLTF. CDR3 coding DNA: TGTGCCAGCGGTGCGGGACTCCTCTCTGGGGCCAACGTCCTGACTTTC.

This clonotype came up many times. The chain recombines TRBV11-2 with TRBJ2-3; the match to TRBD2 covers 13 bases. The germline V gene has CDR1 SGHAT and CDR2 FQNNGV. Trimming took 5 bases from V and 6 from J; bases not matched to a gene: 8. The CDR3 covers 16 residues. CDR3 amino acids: CASSVTSGRADDTQYF. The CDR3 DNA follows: TGTGCCAGCAGCGTTACTAGCGGGAGGGCCGATGATACGCAGTATTTT.

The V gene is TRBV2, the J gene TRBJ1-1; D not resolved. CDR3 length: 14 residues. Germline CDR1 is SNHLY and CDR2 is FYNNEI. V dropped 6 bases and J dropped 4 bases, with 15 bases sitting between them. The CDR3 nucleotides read TGTGCCAGCAGCCAAGGGTTTTTAAGCACTGAAGCTTTCTTT. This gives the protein CASSQGFLSTEAFF. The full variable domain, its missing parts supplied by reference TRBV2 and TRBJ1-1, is EPEVTQTPSHQVTQMGQEVILRCVPISNHLYFYWYRQILGQKVEFLVSFYNNEISEKSEIFDDQFSVERPDGSNFTLKIRSTKLEDSAMYFCASSQGFLSTEAFFGQGTRLTVV.

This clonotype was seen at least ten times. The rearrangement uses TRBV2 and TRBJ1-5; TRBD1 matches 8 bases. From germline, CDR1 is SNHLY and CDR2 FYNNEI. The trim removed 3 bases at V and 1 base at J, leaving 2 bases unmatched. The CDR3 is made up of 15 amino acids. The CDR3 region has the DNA TGTGCCAGCAGTGAGTACAGGGGGAGCAATCAGCCCCAGCATTTT. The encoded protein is CASSEYRGSNQPQHF.

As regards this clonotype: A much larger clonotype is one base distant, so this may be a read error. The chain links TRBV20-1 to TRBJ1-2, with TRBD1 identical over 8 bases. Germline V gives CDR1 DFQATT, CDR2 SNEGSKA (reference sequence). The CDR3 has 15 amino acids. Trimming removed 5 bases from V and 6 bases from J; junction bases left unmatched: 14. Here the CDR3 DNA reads TGCAGTGCTGGTAGGCAGGGGGCTGCCTCGGATGGCTACACCTTC. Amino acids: CSAGRQGAASDGYTF.

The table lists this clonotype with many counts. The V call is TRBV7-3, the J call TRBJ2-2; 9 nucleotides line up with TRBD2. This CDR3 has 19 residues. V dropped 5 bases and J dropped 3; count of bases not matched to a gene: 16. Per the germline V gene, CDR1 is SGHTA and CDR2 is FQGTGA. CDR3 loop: CASSDTPRPIAGDTGELFF. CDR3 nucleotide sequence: TGTGCCAGCAGCGACACCCCGCGCCCCATAGCGGGAGACACCGGGGAGCTGTTTTTT.

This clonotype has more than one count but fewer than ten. CDR3 amino acids: CASSYGASYNEQFF. The CDR3 DNA reads TGTGCCAGCAGTTACGGGGCCTCCTACAATGAGCAGTTCTTC. This sequence joins TRBV6-2 or TRBV6-3 and TRBJ2-1, with a weak D call TRBD1 (5 bases). The germline CDR1 and CDR2 sequences are MNHEY and SVGEGT. The CDR3 contains 14 residues. V was pared by 2 bases and J by 0 bases, with 5 bases between.

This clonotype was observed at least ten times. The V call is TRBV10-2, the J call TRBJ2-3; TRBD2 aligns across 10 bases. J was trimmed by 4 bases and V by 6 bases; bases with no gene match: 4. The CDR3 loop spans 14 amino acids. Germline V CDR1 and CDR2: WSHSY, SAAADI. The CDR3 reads CASRLAGSPDTQYF. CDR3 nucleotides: TGCGCCAGCAGACTAGCGGGAAGTCCAGATACGCAGTATTTT.

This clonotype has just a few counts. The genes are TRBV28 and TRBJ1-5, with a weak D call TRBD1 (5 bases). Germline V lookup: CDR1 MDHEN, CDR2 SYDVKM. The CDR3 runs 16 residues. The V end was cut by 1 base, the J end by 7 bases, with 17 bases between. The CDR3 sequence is CASSLFGGNGRQPQHF. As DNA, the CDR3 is TGTGCCAGCAGTTTATTCGGGGGGAACGGTAGACAGCCCCAGCATTTT.

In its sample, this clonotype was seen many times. CDR3 coding DNA: TGTGCCAGCAGCGTGATGCGGGTCTCTAGCGGGATCCCTGTTCTAGGTAATGAGCAGTTCTTC. As protein: CASSVMRVSSGIPVLGNEQFF. The chain links TRBV11-3 to TRBJ2-1, with TRBD2 matching 9 bases. Germline assignment: CDR1 SGHNT and CDR2 YENEEA. This CDR3 comprises 21 residues. After removal of 5 bases from V and 7 bases from J, the junction contained 27 bases not matched to a gene. The complete variable domain, with remaining parts taken from reference TRBV11-3 and TRBJ2-1, reads EAGVVQSPRYKIIEKKQPVAFWCNPISGHNTLYWYLQNLGQGPELLIRYENEEAVDDSQLPKDRFSAERLKGVDSTLKIQPAELGDSAVYLCASSVMRVSSGIPVLGNEQFFGPGTRLTVL.

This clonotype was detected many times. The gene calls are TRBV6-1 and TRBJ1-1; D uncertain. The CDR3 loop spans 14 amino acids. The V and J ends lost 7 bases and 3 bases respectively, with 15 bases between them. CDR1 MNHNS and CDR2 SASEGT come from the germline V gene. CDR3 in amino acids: CASTDGLADTEAFF. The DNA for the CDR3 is TGTGCCAGCACTGACGGCCTGGCCGACACTGAAGCTTTCTTT.

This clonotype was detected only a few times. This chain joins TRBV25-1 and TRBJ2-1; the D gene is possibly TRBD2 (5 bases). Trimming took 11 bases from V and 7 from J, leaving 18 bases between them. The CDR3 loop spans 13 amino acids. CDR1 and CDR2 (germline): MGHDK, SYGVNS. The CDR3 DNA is TGTGCCCTACCGGTCTCACGAGGGAATGAGCAGTTCTTC. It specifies CALPVSRGNEQFF.

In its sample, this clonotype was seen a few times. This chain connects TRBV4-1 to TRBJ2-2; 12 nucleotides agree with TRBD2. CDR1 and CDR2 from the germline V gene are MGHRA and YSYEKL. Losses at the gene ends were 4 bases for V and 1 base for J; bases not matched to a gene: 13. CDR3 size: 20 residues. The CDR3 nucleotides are TGCGCCAGCAGCCCCAAGATCCTAGGACTAGCGGGGCAGAACACCGGGGAGCTGTTTTTT. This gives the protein CASSPKILGLAGQNTGELFF.

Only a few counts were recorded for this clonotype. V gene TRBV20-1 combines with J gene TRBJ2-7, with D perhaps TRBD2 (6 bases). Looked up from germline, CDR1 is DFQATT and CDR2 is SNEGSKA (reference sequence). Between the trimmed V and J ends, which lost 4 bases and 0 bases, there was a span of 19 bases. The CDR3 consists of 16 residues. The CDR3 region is CSATRGGRARSYEQYF. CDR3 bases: TGCAGTGCTACCAGAGGAGGGCGAGCGCGCTCCTACGAGCAGTACTTC.

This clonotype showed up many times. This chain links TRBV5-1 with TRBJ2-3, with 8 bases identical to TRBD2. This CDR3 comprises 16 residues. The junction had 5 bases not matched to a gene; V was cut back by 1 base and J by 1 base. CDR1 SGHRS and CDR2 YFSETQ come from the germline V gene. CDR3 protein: CASSLNSGKGTDTQYF. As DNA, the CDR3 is TGCGCCAGCAGCTTGAATAGCGGGAAAGGCACAGATACGCAGTATTTT.

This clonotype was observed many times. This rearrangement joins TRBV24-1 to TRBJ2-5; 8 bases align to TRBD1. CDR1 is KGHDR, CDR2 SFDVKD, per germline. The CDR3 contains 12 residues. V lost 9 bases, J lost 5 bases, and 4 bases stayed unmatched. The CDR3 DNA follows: TGTGCCACCGCAGGGGGCGGCGAGACCCAGTACTTC. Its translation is CATAGGGETQYF.